Below, 27 T cell receptor beta chains from the same sample are listed, as sequenced in a study of T cell responses to AZD1222 COVID-19 vaccine. Produced via immunoSEQ multiplex PCR; TCRdb's table is partial and in-frame only. The table lists around 140,000 clones, around 94% of them singletons. The specimen comprised peripheral blood, sampled 28 days after the second AZD1222 dose. These receptor sequences come from an adult who received the AZD1222 COVID-19 vaccine.

This chain links TRBV5-4 with TRBJ1-2; the D gene is possibly TRBD1 (5 bases). This CDR3 has 13 residues. V dropped 0 bases and J dropped 8 bases, with 11 bases sitting between them. Per germline, CDR1 SGHNT and CDR2 YYREEE (reference sequence). The CDR3 here is CASSLAGVQGYTF. CDR3 nucleotides: TGTGCCAGCAGCTTGGCGGGGGTCCAAGGCTACACCTTC.

This chain connects TRBV10-1 to TRBJ2-3, with D unresolved. CDR3 length: 13 residues. Trimming pared 2 bases from V and 1 base from J, leaving 4 bases between. Germline assignment: CDR1 WNHNN and CDR2 SYGVQD (reference sequence). The CDR3, as DNA: TGCGCCAGCAGTGAGGGGGGCACAGATACGCAGTATTTT. This sequence encodes CASSEGGTDTQYF.

The chain joins TRBV28 to TRBJ1-6, with D perhaps TRBD1 (5 bases). The CDR3 is 16 residues long. Trimming removed 7 bases from V and 7 bases from J, with 20 bases in between. Per the germline V gene, CDR1 is MDHEN and CDR2 is SYDVKM. The CDR3 region has the DNA TGTGCCAGCATATCAAGAGGGTGGGGGAAGAATTCACCCCTCCACTTT. Amino acid sequence: CASISRGWGKNSPLHF.

The J gene is TRBJ2-6, the V gene TRBV28; tentative D call: TRBD1 (6 bases). The CDR3 is made up of 16 amino acids. The germline V gene has CDR1 MDHEN and CDR2 SYDVKM. The ends were cut back, 5 bases at V and 2 bases at J, with 13 bases in the middle. The CDR3 DNA reads TGTGCCAGCAGTGCAGGGGTGGTCGCTGGGGCCAACGTCCTGACTTTC. This codes for CASSAGVVAGANVLTF.

This chain joins TRBV28 and TRBJ1-5; 7 bases fit TRBD1. Germline V gives CDR1 MDHEN, CDR2 SYDVKM. V shed 3 bases and J 7 bases; nucleotides not matched to a gene: 6. This CDR3 has 14 amino acids. CDR3 nucleotide sequence: TGTGCCAGCAGTTTTCGAAGAGGGGGCCAGCCCCAGCATTTT. As protein: CASSFRRGGQPQHF.

V and J are TRBV10-3 and TRBJ1-1; 7 bases align to TRBD1. The CDR3 has 16 residues. Losses at the gene ends were 3 bases for V and 0 bases for J; bases not matched to a gene: 7. Per germline, CDR1 ENHRY and CDR2 SYGVKD. CDR3 bases: TGTGCCATCAGTGACCCCCTGACAGGGCTGAACACTGAAGCTTTCTTT. Translated: CAISDPLTGLNTEAFF.

The genes are TRBV7-9 and TRBJ1-3; unclear D gene. The V gene lost 11 bases and the J gene lost 0 bases, with 11 bases spanning the gap. Germline CDR1 is SEHNR and CDR2 is FQNEAQ (reference sequence). There are 13 residues in the CDR3. CDR3 sequence: CAVQSFSGNTIYF. The CDR3 coding sequence is TGTGCCGTACAGAGTTTCTCTGGAAACACCATATATTTT. Variable domain in full (rest from reference TRBV7-9 and TRBJ1-3): DTGVSQNPRHKITKRGQNVTFRCDPISEHNRLYWYRQTLGQGPEFLTYFQNEAQLEKSRLLSDRFSAERPKGSFSTLEIQRTEQGDSAMYLCAVQSFSGNTIYFGEGSWLTVV.

The chain recombines TRBV7-9 with TRBJ1-2, with D maybe TRBD1 (5 bases). The CDR3 is made up of 15 amino acids. With 3 bases removed from V and 6 bases from J, the gap between germline ends came to 17 bases. CDR1 and CDR2 (germline): SEHNR, FQNEAQ (reference sequence). The CDR3 loop reads CASSFLTGEADGYTF. In nucleotides, the CDR3 is TGTGCCAGCAGCTTCTTAACGGGGGAAGCGGATGGCTACACCTTC.

The rearrangement uses TRBV29-1 and TRBJ1-1; unclear D gene. The germline V gene encodes CDR1 SQVTM and CDR2 ANQGSEA. V gave up 2 bases and J gave up 7 bases, with 5 bases separating them. The CDR3 is 10 residues long. The DNA of the CDR3 is TGCAGCGTTGAATCAAGTGAAGCTTTCTTT. Translating it yields CSVESSEAFF.

This sequence joins TRBV7-9 and TRBJ1-1; a weak D match, TRBD1 (5 bases). CDR3 length: 14 residues. Germline lookup yields CDR1 SEHNR and CDR2 FQNEAQ (reference sequence). Trimming stripped 7 bases from V and 6 bases from J, with 18 bases between. The CDR3 is CASTLGGGDAEAFF. The CDR3 DNA follows: TGTGCCAGCACCCTCGGGGGAGGTGATGCTGAAGCTTTCTTT. The entire variable domain, with the rest obtained from reference TRBV7-9 and TRBJ1-1, is as follows: DTGVSQNPRHKITKRGQNVTFRCDPISEHNRLYWYRQTLGQGPEFLTYFQNEAQLEKSRLLSDRFSAERPKGSFSTLEIQRTEQGDSAMYLCASTLGGGDAEAFFGQGTRLTVV.

The chain recombines TRBV3-1 (or the pseudogene TRBV3-2) with TRBJ2-1; TRBD2 agrees at 10 bases. This CDR3 region has 15 residues. V was pared by 4 bases and J by 1 base, with 1 base of the junction left unmatched. Germline V lookup: CDR1 LGHDT, CDR2 YNNKEL (reference sequence). CDR3 residues: CASSRTSGSYNEQFF. The DNA of the CDR3 is TGTGCCAGCAGCCGGACTAGCGGTTCCTACAATGAGCAGTTCTTC.

This sequence joins TRBV11-1 and TRBJ2-1; D perhaps matches TRBD2 (6 bases). The V gene's germline CDR1 is SGHAT and CDR2 FQDESV (reference sequence). V was shortened by 5 bases and J by 5 bases, with 19 bases between the two germline ends. This CDR3 region has 16 residues. This CDR3 reads CASSPWLGRSDNEQFF. As DNA, the CDR3 is TGTGCCAGCAGCCCATGGCTCGGGAGATCAGACAATGAGCAGTTCTTC.

V is TRBV7-9 and J is TRBJ1-2, with D possibly TRBD1 on 6 matching bases. Trimming took off 5 bases at V and 6 bases at J, with 16 bases between the two ends. The CDR3 totals 14 residues. CDR1 and CDR2 from the germline V gene are SEHNR and FQNEAQ (reference sequence). CDR3 in amino acids: CASSLRDKVDGYTF. Here the CDR3 DNA reads TGTGCCAGCAGCCTGCGGGACAAGGTCGATGGCTACACCTTC. The complete variable domain, with remaining parts taken from reference TRBV7-9 and TRBJ1-2, reads DTGVSQNPRHKITKRGQNVTFRCDPISEHNRLYWYRQTLGQGPEFLTYFQNEAQLEKSRLLSDRFSAERPKGSFSTLEIQRTEQGDSAMYLCASSLRDKVDGYTFGSGTRLTVV.

The chain uses TRBV5-1 and TRBJ1-2; possible D gene TRBD1, 6 bases. Germline CDR1 is SGHRS and CDR2 is YFSETQ. The V gene lost 0 bases and the J gene lost 7 bases, with 16 bases spanning the gap. This CDR3 has 15 residues. The CDR3 is CASSLAGQSTFGYTF. The CDR3 DNA sequence: TGCGCCAGCAGCTTGGCAGGACAGAGTACCTTTGGCTACACCTTC.

The gene calls are TRBV7-9 and TRBJ2-1; tentatively, D is TRBD2 (6 bases). From germline, CDR1 is SEHNR and CDR2 FQNEAQ (reference sequence). The CDR3 runs 15 residues. V was clipped by 4 bases and J by 5 bases, with 15 bases between them. The CDR3 nucleotides read TGTGCCAGCAGCTGGGGGGAAACCTGGCACAATGAGCAGTTCTTC. Amino acids: CASSWGETWHNEQFF.

The J gene is TRBJ2-3, the V gene TRBV27; D gene ambiguous. Trimming left V 4 bases short and J 7 bases short, with 12 bases between. The CDR3 runs to 13 residues. Germline CDR1 and CDR2: MNHEY and SMNVEV (reference sequence). CDR3 sequence (DNA): TGTGCCAGCAGTTCCCCCGGTATACATACGCAGTATTTT. Translated, it gives CASSSPGIHTQYF.

This sequence joins TRBV5-1 and TRBJ1-2, with unresolved D. Germline values: CDR1 SGHRS, CDR2 YFSETQ. V dropped 4 bases and J dropped 1 base, with 14 bases sitting between them. This CDR3 contains 15 residues. The CDR3 DNA reads as TGCGCCAGCAGCCCGGACGGGAGGAATAACTATGGCTACACCTTC. Protein product: CASSPDGRNNYGYTF.

The J gene is TRBJ2-3, the V gene TRBV6-5; 7 bases fit TRBD2. The V and J ends lost 3 bases and 10 bases, in that order; junction bases with no gene match: 4. Germline V gives CDR1 MNHEY, CDR2 SVGAGI. The CDR3 covers 12 residues. The CDR3: CASSYGGGSQYF. DNA of the CDR3: TGTGCCAGCAGTTATGGCGGGGGATCGCAGTATTTT.

The J gene is TRBJ1-2, the V gene TRBV9; 10 bases are a match to TRBD1. CDR3 size: 17 residues. Germline V gene sequence: CDR1 SGDLS, CDR2 YYNGEE. With V trimmed by 4 bases and J by 6 bases, 15 bases remained unmatched. The CDR3 sequence: CASSFRDRGSPQHGYTF. CDR3 nucleotide sequence: TGTGCCAGCAGCTTCCGGGACAGGGGATCGCCCCAGCATGGCTACACCTTC. Drawing the rest from reference TRBV9 and TRBJ1-2, the complete variable domain is DSGVTQTPKHLITATGQRVTLRCSPRSGDLSVYWYQQSLDQGLQFLIQYYNGEERAKGNILERFSAQQFPDLHSELNLSSLELGDSALYFCASSFRDRGSPQHGYTFGSGTRLTVV.

The V and J genes are TRBV15 and TRBJ1-1; 11 positions agree with TRBD1. The germline gives CDR1 LNHNV, CDR2 YYDKDF (reference sequence). The CDR3 has 15 amino acids. The ends lost 5 bases at V and 7 bases at J; junction bases unmatched: 9. Written as DNA, the CDR3 is TGTGCCACCAGCTGGACAGGGGGCGGACTTAGTGAAGCTTTCTTT. It translates to CATSWTGGGLSEAFF. Full variable domain (rest looked up from reference TRBV15 and TRBJ1-1): DAMVIQNPRYQVTQFGKPVTLSCSQTLNHNVMYWYQQKSSQAPKLLFHYYDKDFNNEADTPDNFQSRRPNTSFCFLDIRSPGLGDTAMYLCATSWTGGGLSEAFFGQGTRLTVV.

J is TRBJ1-2 and V is TRBV7-9; D is undetermined. Trimming left V 5 bases short and J 5 bases short, with 12 bases between. This CDR3 is built from 13 residues. Germline CDR1 is SEHNR and CDR2 is FQNEAQ (reference sequence). CDR3 sequence (DNA): TGTGCCAGCAGCCCGCGGACGGTGTATGGCTACACCTTC. Translated: CASSPRTVYGYTF.

On this clone itself: The junction departs from germline at one end; a sequencing error may be responsible. In nucleotides, the CDR3 is TGTGCCAGCAGCCTTCTGGAGGGGGACCCCATCTTC. Translated: CASSLLEGDPIF. V usage is TRBV3-1 (or the pseudogene TRBV3-2) and J usage is TRBJ1-2; D might be TRBD1 (6 bases). Germline CDR1 is LGHDT and CDR2 is YNNKEL (reference sequence). The CDR3 is 12 amino acids.

The V gene is TRBV7-2, the J gene TRBJ2-7; TRBD2 matches 8 bases. In germline, CDR1 is SGHTA, CDR2 FQGNSA. The CDR3 is 14 residues long. Trimming at V came to 7 bases and at J to 3 bases, leaving 8 bases not matched to a gene. Written as DNA, the CDR3 is TGTGCCAGCACCCGGGGGGGATCCGGCTACGAGCAGTACTTC. It codes for CASTRGGSGYEQYF.

This clone has more than one count but fewer than ten. The chain is built from TRBV4-2 and TRBJ2-7; tentative D call: TRBD1 (6 bases). Trimming took off 1 base at V and 2 bases at J, with 6 bases between the two ends. CDR1 and CDR2 from the germline V gene are LGHNA and YNFKEQ. This CDR3 is built from 13 residues. The CDR3 sequence is CASSQGQAYEQYF. DNA for the CDR3: TGTGCCAGCAGCCAAGGACAGGCCTACGAGCAGTACTTC.

This clone was recorded once. The chain uses TRBV19 and TRBJ2-1, with D maybe TRBD1 (5 bases). Trimming shortened V by 0 bases and J by 0 bases, and 9 bases separated the two germline ends. CDR3 size: 16 residues. Germline loops: CDR1 LNHDA, CDR2 SQIVND (reference sequence). The CDR3 DNA reads as TGTGCCAGTAGTATAGAGGCAGGGCGCTCCTACAATGAGCAGTTCTTC. It codes for CASSIEAGRSYNEQFF.

This chain connects TRBV19 to TRBJ2-5; TRBD2 might be the D (5 bases). The CDR3 length is 13 residues. V lost 7 bases, J lost 2 bases, and 11 bases lay in between. Germline V lookup: CDR1 LNHDA, CDR2 SQIVND (reference sequence). The CDR3: CASTQTGQETQYF. CDR3 coding DNA: TGTGCCAGTACCCAGACGGGGCAAGAGACCCAGTACTTC.

V gene TRBV25-1 combines with J gene TRBJ2-1; TRBD2 aligns across 9 bases. Germline CDR1 is MGHDK and CDR2 is SYGVNS. V was pared by 1 base and J by 8 bases, with 9 bases of the junction left unmatched. CDR3 length equals 16 residues. The CDR3 DNA follows: TGTGCCAGCAGTGAATGGAGGCTAGCGGGGCGGTATGAGCAGTTCTTC. This encodes CASSEWRLAGRYEQFF. The full variable domain, with the rest looked up from reference TRBV25-1 and TRBJ2-1, is EADIYQTPRYLVIGTGKKITLECSQTMGHDKMYWYQQDPGMELHLIHYSYGVNSTEKGDLSSESTVSRIRTEHFPLTLESARPSHTSQYLCASSEWRLAGRYEQFFGPGTRLTVL.